This is a list of T cell receptor beta chains from one sample in a study of OX40 agonist ivuxolimab in advanced cancers. Assay used: immunoSEQ multiplex PCR; TCRdb lists only in-frame clones, some missing. Of around 24,000 clones detected, approximately 86% appear once; the ten largest clones hold approximately 26%. This specimen consisted of CD4+ or CD8+ T cells sorted from blood, obtained in a trial of the OX40 agonist ivuxolimab. Receptor source: an adult with an advanced solid tumor such as melanoma, head and neck, liver or kidney cancer. The CDR3 runs from the conserved cysteine through the conserved F or W. D genes are given only for firm matches. Size is omitted from some rows. Given values are once, few, many or a class for expanded clones.

CDR3: CASSQLQGPSYEQYF; DNA: TGTGCCAGCAGCCAACTACAGGGGCCTTCCTACGAGCAGTACTTC; V: TRBV6-5; D: TRBD1; J: TRBJ2-7; size: .
CDR3: CASSTRLERGWQETQYF; DNA: TGTGCCAGCAGCACCCGCCTGGAGAGGGGGTGGCAAGAGACCCAGTACTTC; V: TRBV9; D: .; J: TRBJ2-5; size: .
CDR3: CSVEDSFQGADEKLFF; DNA: TGCAGCGTTGAAGATTCCTTCCAGGGGGCCGATGAAAAACTGTTTTTT; V: TRBV29-1; D: TRBD1; J: TRBJ1-4; size: .
CDR3: CASSEAGGQGSNQPQHF; DNA: TGTGCCAGCAGTGAAGCGGGTGGGCAGGGGAGCAATCAGCCCCAGCATTTT; V: TRBV6-1; D: .; J: TRBJ1-5; size: .
CDR3: CASSLVTASTDTQYF; DNA: TGTGCCAGCAGCTTAGTAACAGCTAGCACAGATACGCAGTATTTT; V: TRBV7-2; D: .; J: TRBJ2-3; size: .
CDR3: CASSLVSGRLAEQYF; DNA: TGTGCCAGCAGCTTAGTTAGCGGGAGGCTTGCCGAGCAGTACTTC; V: TRBV7-2; D: TRBD2; J: TRBJ2-7; size: .
CDR3: CASSPNSYEQYF; DNA: TGTGCCAGCAGCCCCAACTCCTACGAGCAGTACTTC; V: TRBV5-6; D: .; J: TRBJ2-7; size: .
CDR3: CASSPSFGQGELDTGELFF; DNA: TGTGCCAGCAGCCCCTCGTTTGGACAGGGGGAGTTGGACACCGGGGAGCTGTTTTTT; V: TRBV9; D: TRBD1; J: TRBJ2-2; size: .
CDR3: CASSVASGRAGANVLTF; DNA: TGTGCCAGCAGCGTAGCTAGCGGGAGGGCTGGGGCCAACGTCCTGACTTTC; V: TRBV9; D: TRBD2; J: TRBJ2-6; size: .
CDR3: CAIPGGVEAYNEQFF; DNA: TGTGCCATCCCTGGGGGTGTCGAAGCCTACAATGAGCAGTTCTTC; V: TRBV2; D: .; J: TRBJ2-1; size: .
CDR3: CASSSFGTGDNGYEQYF; DNA: TGTGCCAGCAGCAGTTTTGGGACAGGCGACAACGGCTACGAGCAGTACTTC; V: TRBV27; D: TRBD1; J: TRBJ2-7; size: .
CDR3: CASSPGKGGNQPQHF; DNA: TGTGCCAGCAGCCCCGGGAAGGGGGGCAATCAGCCCCAGCATTTT; V: TRBV5-8; D: .; J: TRBJ1-5; size: once
CDR3: CASSPGTGLSGYTF; DNA: TGTGCCAGCAGTCCAGGGACAGGGCTAAGTGGCTACACCTTC; V: TRBV25-1; D: TRBD1; J: TRBJ1-2; size: .
CDR3: CASSPPGTASNEQFF; DNA: TGTGCCAGCAGCCCACCCGGGACGGCGAGCAATGAGCAGTTCTTC; V: TRBV7-9; D: .; J: TRBJ2-1; size: .
CDR3: CASSASGTSVNEQYF; DNA: TGTGCCAGCTCAGCCTCCGGGACTAGCGTTAACGAGCAGTACTTC; V: TRBV18; D: TRBD2; J: TRBJ2-7; size: medium-sized
CDR3: CASSPNQGYEQYF; DNA: TGTGCCAGCAGCCCTAATCAGGGGTACGAGCAGTACTTC; V: TRBV9; D: .; J: TRBJ2-7; size: once
CDR3: CASSEGRLQETQYF; DNA: TGTGCCAGCAGTGAGGGACGTTTACAAGAGACCCAGTACTTC; V: TRBV2; D: .; J: TRBJ2-5; size: .
CDR3: CASSLFGTGNAGYEQYF; DNA: TGTGCCAGCAGTTTATTCGGGACAGGGAATGCTGGCTACGAGCAGTACTTC; V: TRBV28; D: TRBD1; J: TRBJ2-7; size: .
CDR3: CASSEFGQGPHINEQYF; DNA: TGTGCCAGCAGTGAATTCGGGCAGGGCCCTCACATCAACGAGCAGTACTTC; V: TRBV2; D: .; J: TRBJ2-7; size: .
CDR3: CATTPTGENTEAFF; DNA: TGTGCCACCACTCCGACAGGGGAGAACACTGAAGCTTTCTTT; V: TRBV15; D: TRBD1; J: TRBJ1-1; size: .
CDR3: CASSSGQGKGFYGYTF; DNA: TGTGCCAGCAGTAGTGGACAGGGAAAAGGCTTCTATGGCTACACCTTC; V: TRBV27; D: TRBD1; J: TRBJ1-2; size: .
CDR3: CASSTLTTEAFF; DNA: TGTGCCAGCAGCACTTTGACCACTGAAGCTTTCTTT; V: TRBV9; D: .; J: TRBJ1-1; size: .
CDR3: CASRSDRAYGYTF; DNA: TGTGCCAGCAGATCGGACAGGGCGTATGGCTACACCTTC; V: TRBV5-6; D: TRBD1; J: TRBJ1-2; size: .
CDR3: CASSYSKGLASLNF; DNA: TGTGCCAGCAGTTACTCCAAGGGACTAGCTTCTCTCAACTTC; V: TRBV6-5; D: TRBD2; J: TRBJ2-4; size: .
CDR3: CASSLVPGSTNYGYTF; DNA: TGTGCCAGCAGCTTGGTACCGGGTTCAACTAACTATGGCTACACCTTC; V: TRBV5-6; D: .; J: TRBJ1-2; size: .
CDR3: CASSLRGGGYNEQFF; DNA: TGTGCCAGCAGTTTACGCGGGGGGGGATACAATGAGCAGTTCTTC; V: TRBV27; D: TRBD2; J: TRBJ2-1; size: .
CDR3: CSVERGQGAVTYEQYF; DNA: TGCAGCGTTGAAAGGGGCCAGGGCGCAGTCACCTACGAGCAGTACTTC; V: TRBV29-1; D: .; J: TRBJ2-7; size: .
CDR3: CSAPGHYNEQFF; DNA: TGCAGCGCCCCGGGCCACTACAATGAGCAGTTCTTC; V: TRBV29-1; D: .; J: TRBJ2-1; size: .
CDR3: CASSLGTGGTTDTQYF; DNA: TGCGCCAGCAGCTTAGGGACAGGGGGCACCACAGATACGCAGTATTTT; V: TRBV5-1; D: TRBD1; J: TRBJ2-3; size: .
CDR3: CASSGNVHATNEKLFF; DNA: TGTGCCAGCAGCGGTAACGTACACGCAACTAATGAAAAACTGTTTTTT; V: TRBV9; D: .; J: TRBJ1-4; size: .
CDR3: CAIKGGSSYEQYF; DNA: TGTGCCATCAAGGGGGGGAGCTCCTACGAGCAGTACTTC; V: TRBV10-3; D: .; J: TRBJ2-7; size: .
CDR3: CASIARLAPYEQYF; DNA: TGTGCCAGCATCGCACGACTAGCCCCCTACGAGCAGTACTTC; V: TRBV27; D: TRBD2; J: TRBJ2-7; size: .
CDR3: CASSLRAGGPGQYF; DNA: TGTGCCAGCAGCTTACGGGCGGGAGGGCCGGGGCAGTATTTT; V: TRBV5-6; D: TRBD2; J: TRBJ2-3; size: .
CDR3: CASSLASGSAREQFF; DNA: TGTGCCAGCAGCCTAGCTAGCGGGAGTGCTCGTGAGCAGTTCTTC; V: TRBV9; D: TRBD2; J: TRBJ2-1; size: .
CDR3: CASSHTGLAYEQYF; DNA: TGCGCCAGCAGCCACACCGGGCTAGCCTACGAGCAGTACTTC; V: TRBV4-1; D: .; J: TRBJ2-7; size: few
CDR3: CASSLLVAGLENIQYF; DNA: TGTGCCAGCAGCTTATTGGTCGCCGGGTTGGAAAACATTCAGTACTTC; V: TRBV7-9; D: .; J: TRBJ2-4; size: .
CDR3: CASSLAGHEQYF; DNA: TGTGCCAGCAGCTTAGCGGGTCACGAGCAGTACTTC; V: TRBV7-9; D: .; J: TRBJ2-7; size: .
CDR3: CASRGDSYNEQFF; DNA: TGTGCCAGCAGGGGGGACTCCTACAATGAGCAGTTCTTC; V: TRBV7-9; D: .; J: TRBJ2-1; size: .
CDR3: CASSLGGGTLSYEQYF; DNA: TGTGCCAGCAGCCTAGGGGGAGGGACACTATCCTACGAGCAGTACTTC; V: TRBV5-6; D: .; J: TRBJ2-7; size: few
CDR3: CASSFSGDGPFFEKLFF; DNA: TGTGCCAGCAGCTTTTCCGGGGACGGGCCGTTCTTTGAAAAACTGTTTTTT; V: TRBV7-9; D: .; J: TRBJ1-4; size: .
CDR3: CATSRLRQTGAEQYF; DNA: TGTGCCACCAGCAGACTCCGCCAAACAGGGGCCGAGCAGTACTTC; V: TRBV15; D: TRBD1; J: TRBJ2-7; size: .
CDR3: CAIGLGGRKLFF; DNA: TGTGCCATCGGACTAGGTGGGCGCAAACTGTTTTTT; V: TRBV10-3; D: .; J: TRBJ1-4; size: .
CDR3: CAWSLREGNIYNEQFF; DNA: TGTGCCTGGAGCCTTAGGGAAGGGAATATCTACAATGAGCAGTTCTTC; V: TRBV30; D: .; J: TRBJ2-1; size: .
CDR3: CAWERIGVQETQYF; DNA: TGTGCCTGGGAAAGAATTGGGGTTCAAGAGACCCAGTACTTC; V: TRBV30; D: .; J: TRBJ2-5; size: .
CDR3: CASTSHYNEQFF; DNA: TGTGCCAGCACCTCCCACTACAATGAGCAGTTCTTC; V: TRBV7-9; D: .; J: TRBJ2-1; size: .
CDR3: CASSSMGGNQPQHF; DNA: TGTGCCAGCAGCTCAATGGGAGGCAATCAGCCCCAGCATTTT; V: TRBV7-9; D: .; J: TRBJ1-5; size: few
CDR3: CASSPWGGGGAYEQYF; DNA: TGTGCCAGCAGCCCCTGGGGTGGAGGGGGCGCGTACGAGCAGTACTTC; V: TRBV7-8; D: .; J: TRBJ2-7; size: .
CDR3: CASRQGNGFQPQHF; DNA: TGTGCCAGCAGGCAGGGGAATGGATTTCAGCCCCAGCATTTT; V: TRBV27; D: .; J: TRBJ1-5; size: .
CDR3: CASSTEGGLGYGYTF; DNA: TGTGCCAGTAGTACAGAAGGGGGCCTGGGCTATGGCTACACCTTC; V: TRBV19; D: TRBD1; J: TRBJ1-2; size: .
CDR3: CASSGQGVTNEKLFF; DNA: TGTGCCAGCAGTGGACAGGGAGTAACTAATGAAAAACTGTTTTTT; V: TRBV2; D: TRBD1; J: TRBJ1-4; size: .
CDR3: CASSELGDEQFF; DNA: TGTGCCAGCAGCGAACTAGGAGACGAGCAGTTCTTC; V: TRBV13; D: .; J: TRBJ2-1; size: .